The 4 T cell receptor beta chains below come from one sample, sequenced in a study of T cell changes during pregnancy in multiple sclerosis (dated by TCRdb to the late 2010s). The library was produced with the immunoSEQ multiplex PCR assay. The table comes from immuneACCESS by way of TCRdb, which keeps in-frame sequences with V and J called. Part of the clones is missing from these tables; in studies checked, under half for an unresolved V gene and the rest for unknown reasons. The sample table holds tens of thousands of clones, of which around 94% were seen once. Under 0.85% of the sample comes from the top ten. Sequenced material: peripheral blood, taken in the third trimester of pregnancy. The receptors stem from a female donor with multiple sclerosis, enrolled in a pregnancy study.

This sequence joins TRBV27 and TRBJ2-7, with a possible D match to TRBD1 (5 bases). The germline V gene has CDR1 MNHEY and CDR2 SMNVEV (reference sequence). V was cut by 3 bases and J by 4 bases, with 13 bases left in between. CDR3 size: 14 residues. This chain's CDR3 is CASSFTGYFYEQYF. CDR3 in DNA: TGTGCCAGCAGTTTCACAGGATACTTTTACGAGCAGTACTTC.

The V and J genes are TRBV7-9 and TRBJ2-4; 8 bases line up with TRBD2. The germline CDR1 and CDR2 sequences are SEHNR and FQNEAQ (reference sequence). J was trimmed by 10 bases and V by 10 bases; bases with no gene match: 27. This CDR3 has 18 residues. CDR3 sequence: CAISRTGGPSSSSPIQYF. The CDR3 DNA is TGTGCCATCTCGAGGACGGGAGGGCCCTCCAGCAGCAGCCCTATTCAGTACTTC.

The genes are TRBV27 and TRBJ1-5; D unclear. The V and J ends lost 6 bases and 7 bases respectively, with 13 bases between them. Per germline, CDR1 MNHEY and CDR2 SMNVEV (reference sequence). The CDR3 is 13 amino acids. This CDR3 is CASRPRGSQPQHF. CDR3 coding DNA: TGTGCCAGCAGACCCAGAGGGTCCCAGCCCCAGCATTTT.

This clone was recorded only once. This rearrangement joins TRBV6-5 to TRBJ1-1, with 7 positions matching TRBD1. V shed 2 bases, J shed 11 bases, and the junction held 2 bases outside the gene matches. Germline V lookup: CDR1 MNHEY, CDR2 SVGAGI. The CDR3 loop spans 11 amino acids. CDR3: CASSYGTAAFF. CDR3 DNA sequence: TGTGCCAGCAGTTACGGGACAGCCGCTTTCTTT.